This is a list of T cell receptor beta chains from one sample in a study of brain T cells in children with intractable seizures. The data were produced by immunoSEQ multiplex PCR, yet TCRdb's version contains in-frame clones alone and is incomplete. The repertoire holds hundreds of thousands of clones, about 94% seen once, with roughly 6% in the top ten. Here the sequenced sample was peripheral blood, taken about 5 months after surgery. The receptors shown here come from a boy under three years old with tuberous sclerosis and intractable seizures. Both conserved end residues are part of each CDR3. A D gene is named only where the DNA matches it firmly. Size is stated for part of the rows, as once, few or many counts, or as a class when the clone is expanded.

clone size: .; V gene: TRBV7-8; J gene: TRBJ2-7; D gene: .; CDR3 DNA: TGTGCCAGCAGAGACGGGACCCCCATTTACGAGCAGTACTTC; CDR3 protein: CASRDGTPIYEQYF
clone size: .; V gene: TRBV6-5; J gene: TRBJ2-1; D gene: .; CDR3 DNA: TGTGCCAGCAGGGAGTCAAGGTTCCATGAGCAGTTCTTC; CDR3 protein: CASRESRFHEQFF
clone size: .; V gene: TRBV30; J gene: TRBJ1-1; D gene: TRBD1; CDR3 DNA: TGTGCCTGGAGTTCCGGACAGGGGTGGACTGAAGCTTTCTTT; CDR3 protein: CAWSSGQGWTEAFF
clone size: few; V gene: TRBV5-1; J gene: TRBJ1-4; D gene: .; CDR3 DNA: TGCGCCAGCAGCACAGGTGGGGGACACATTAATGAAAAACTGTTTTTT; CDR3 protein: CASSTGGGHINEKLFF
clone size: .; V gene: TRBV5-1; J gene: TRBJ2-5; D gene: TRBD2; CDR3 DNA: TGCGCCAGCAGCCTCGGGGGGAACCAGGAGACCCAGTACTTC; CDR3 protein: CASSLGGNQETQYF
clone size: .; V gene: TRBV7-8; J gene: TRBJ2-7; D gene: TRBD1; CDR3 DNA: TGTGCCAGCAGCAAGGGACAGGGGGATCCCTACGAGCAGTACTTC; CDR3 protein: CASSKGQGDPYEQYF
clone size: .; V gene: TRBV5-1; J gene: TRBJ2-7; D gene: TRBD1; CDR3 DNA: TGCGCCAGCAGCTTGTTTTGGGGACAGGGGGATATTTACGAGCAGTACTTC; CDR3 protein: CASSLFWGQGDIYEQYF
clone size: .; V gene: TRBV7-9; J gene: TRBJ2-5; D gene: TRBD1; CDR3 DNA: TGTGCCAGCAGCCCGGTCCCGGGACAGGGGACTCAAGAGACCCAGTACTTC; CDR3 protein: CASSPVPGQGTQETQYF
clone size: .; V gene: TRBV9; J gene: TRBJ2-7; D gene: TRBD2; CDR3 DNA: TGTGCCAGCAGCGCCGGGACTAGTATGGTCGAGCAGTACTTC; CDR3 protein: CASSAGTSMVEQYF
clone size: .; V gene: TRBV30; J gene: TRBJ1-1; D gene: .; CDR3 DNA: TGTGCCTGGGGTGGACTGCAGTTTTTCTTT; CDR3 protein: CAWGGLQFFF
clone size: .; V gene: TRBV4-2; J gene: TRBJ2-1; D gene: .; CDR3 DNA: TGTGCCAGCAGCCGCTCTGAAGAATACAATGAGCAGTTCTTC; CDR3 protein: CASSRSEEYNEQFF
clone size: few; V gene: TRBV19; J gene: TRBJ1-5; D gene: .; CDR3 DNA: TGTGCCAGTAGTATCCGGACGGATTATAGCAATCAGCCCCAGCATTTT; CDR3 protein: CASSIRTDYSNQPQHF
clone size: few; V gene: TRBV30; J gene: TRBJ1-1; D gene: TRBD1; CDR3 DNA: TGTGCCTGGAGCCGGACAGGACGGAACACTGAAGCTTTCTTT; CDR3 protein: CAWSRTGRNTEAFF
clone size: .; V gene: TRBV7-3; J gene: TRBJ2-5; D gene: .; CDR3 DNA: TGTGCCAGCAGCTTAGGGGTTGCGGAGACCCAGTACTTC; CDR3 protein: CASSLGVAETQYF
clone size: .; V gene: TRBV6-5; J gene: TRBJ2-3; D gene: TRBD1; CDR3 DNA: TGTGCCAGCAGTTACTCTGGGACAGGGGGCACAGATACGCAGTATTTT; CDR3 protein: CASSYSGTGGTDTQYF
clone size: once; V gene: TRBV28; J gene: TRBJ2-7; D gene: .; CDR3 DNA: TGTGCCAGCAGTGCCATCTACGAGCAGTACTTC; CDR3 protein: CASSAIYEQYF
clone size: .; V gene: TRBV15; J gene: TRBJ1-2; D gene: .; CDR3 DNA: TGTGCCACCAGCAGAGATCGGGACAACTATGGCTACACCTTC; CDR3 protein: CATSRDRDNYGYTF
clone size: few; V gene: TRBV9; J gene: TRBJ2-1; D gene: .; CDR3 DNA: TGTGCCAGCGAAGGGAATCCCTACAATGAGCAGTTCTTC; CDR3 protein: CASEGNPYNEQFF
clone size: .; V gene: TRBV30; J gene: TRBJ1-5; D gene: .; CDR3 DNA: TGTGCCTGGAGTGTATCAGGGATCCCCAATCAGCCCCAGCATTTT; CDR3 protein: CAWSVSGIPNQPQHF
clone size: .; V gene: TRBV3-1/TRBV3-2; J gene: TRBJ2-7; D gene: .; CDR3 DNA: TGTGCCAGCAGCCAAGATAGGGCCCAGCAGTACTTC; CDR3 protein: CASSQDRAQQYF
clone size: .; V gene: TRBV9; J gene: TRBJ2-5; D gene: TRBD2; CDR3 DNA: TGTGCCAGCAGCGTAGTACCTGCGGGAGGTATGGAGACCCAGTACTTC; CDR3 protein: CASSVVPAGGMETQYF
clone size: .; V gene: TRBV4-1; J gene: TRBJ1-4; D gene: TRBD1; CDR3 DNA: TGCGCCAGCAGCCAAGGGGACAGGACTAATGAAAAACTGTTTTTT; CDR3 protein: CASSQGDRTNEKLFF
clone size: .; V gene: TRBV10-3; J gene: TRBJ1-5; D gene: .; CDR3 DNA: TGTGCCATCAGTGAGGGGTCTGGGCAGCCCCAGCATTTT; CDR3 protein: CAISEGSGQPQHF
clone size: .; V gene: TRBV5-1; J gene: TRBJ2-5; D gene: .; CDR3 DNA: TGCGCCAGCAGCTTGCCTCTCAACCTAATCCAAGAGACCCAGTACTTC; CDR3 protein: CASSLPLNLIQETQYF
clone size: few; V gene: TRBV2; J gene: TRBJ1-5; D gene: .; CDR3 DNA: TGTGCCAGCAGTGAAAGGGGGGCTCAGCCCCAGCATTTT; CDR3 protein: CASSERGAQPQHF
clone size: .; V gene: TRBV6-5; J gene: TRBJ2-7; D gene: .; CDR3 DNA: TGTGCCAGCGGGAGACAGTACGAGCAGTACTTC; CDR3 protein: CASGRQYEQYF
clone size: once; V gene: TRBV24-1; J gene: TRBJ2-1; D gene: TRBD2; CDR3 DNA: TGTGCCACCCATACCGGGACTAGCGGGGGCAATGAGCAGTTCTTC; CDR3 protein: CATHTGTSGGNEQFF
clone size: .; V gene: TRBV27; J gene: TRBJ1-2; D gene: .; CDR3 DNA: TGTGCCAGCAGTCCCAAGGACATAACCTTTAACTATGGCTACACCTTC; CDR3 protein: CASSPKDITFNYGYTF
clone size: many; V gene: TRBV7-9; J gene: TRBJ1-2; D gene: .; CDR3 DNA: TGTGCCAGCAGCTTAGAAGTTAGGAACTATGGCTACACCTTC; CDR3 protein: CASSLEVRNYGYTF
clone size: .; V gene: TRBV7-9; J gene: TRBJ2-3; D gene: .; CDR3 DNA: TGTGCCAGCAGCCCAGAAGAGTGGGGGGCTAGCACAGATACGCAGTATTTT; CDR3 protein: CASSPEEWGASTDTQYF
clone size: .; V gene: TRBV30; J gene: TRBJ1-4; D gene: .; CDR3 DNA: TGTGCCTGGAGTCCCGAGCGAGTTGAAAAACTGTTTTTT; CDR3 protein: CAWSPERVEKLFF
clone size: .; V gene: TRBV14; J gene: TRBJ1-6; D gene: .; CDR3 DNA: TGTGCCAGCAGCCAAGTACAGGGCCGCTCCTATAATTCACCCCTCCACTTT; CDR3 protein: CASSQVQGRSYNSPLHF
clone size: .; V gene: TRBV4-1; J gene: TRBJ1-4; D gene: .; CDR3 DNA: TGCGCCAGCAGCCAAGTAACCTTCGGGGGGGATGAAAAACTGTTTTTT; CDR3 protein: CASSQVTFGGDEKLFF
clone size: .; V gene: TRBV9; J gene: TRBJ2-5; D gene: .; CDR3 DNA: TGTGCCAGCAGCGAACCCCGGAAGACCCAGTACTTC; CDR3 protein: CASSEPRKTQYF
clone size: .; V gene: TRBV20-1; J gene: TRBJ2-7; D gene: .; CDR3 DNA: TGCAGTGTTAGAACCAGCTACGAGCAGTACTTC; CDR3 protein: CSVRTSYEQYF
clone size: .; V gene: TRBV7-8; J gene: TRBJ2-5; D gene: TRBD1; CDR3 DNA: TGTGCCAGCAGCGTCGGACAGGGAGCCCAAGAGACCCAGTACTTC; CDR3 protein: CASSVGQGAQETQYF
clone size: .; V gene: TRBV30; J gene: TRBJ1-4; D gene: .; CDR3 DNA: TGTGCCTGGAGTGACGTCGCTAATGAAAAACTGTTTTTT; CDR3 protein: CAWSDVANEKLFF
clone size: .; V gene: TRBV5-1; J gene: TRBJ2-7; D gene: TRBD1; CDR3 DNA: TGCGCCAGCAGACAAGACAGGGGGGGAACCTACGAGCAGTACTTC; CDR3 protein: CASRQDRGGTYEQYF
clone size: few; V gene: TRBV7-3; J gene: TRBJ1-6; D gene: TRBD1; CDR3 DNA: TGTGCCAGCAGCTTAACGTCGAGGACAGGGAATAATTCACCCCTCCACTTT; CDR3 protein: CASSLTSRTGNNSPLHF
clone size: .; V gene: TRBV7-6; J gene: TRBJ2-3; D gene: .; CDR3 DNA: TGTGCCAGCAGCTCTCCCGCCCTGGGGGGAAGCACAGATACGCAGTATTTT; CDR3 protein: CASSSPALGGSTDTQYF
clone size: .; V gene: TRBV24-1; J gene: TRBJ2-3; D gene: .; CDR3 DNA: TGTGCCACCAGTGATCCGACAGACAGCACAGATACGCAGTATTTT; CDR3 protein: CATSDPTDSTDTQYF
clone size: .; V gene: TRBV6-5; J gene: TRBJ2-1; D gene: TRBD2; CDR3 DNA: TGTGCCAGCACCCTCGGGGGGGAGCAGTTCTTC; CDR3 protein: CASTLGGEQFF
clone size: .; V gene: TRBV29-1; J gene: TRBJ1-2; D gene: .; CDR3 DNA: TGCAGCGCTCCGTCTCATAAGGGCTATGGCTACACCTTC; CDR3 protein: CSAPSHKGYGYTF
clone size: .; V gene: TRBV19; J gene: TRBJ2-2; D gene: TRBD2; CDR3 DNA: TGTGCCACCTCAACGGGTCCCGTGGGACTAGGCAACACCGGGGAGCTGTTTTTT; CDR3 protein: CATSTGPVGLGNTGELFF
clone size: .; V gene: TRBV14; J gene: TRBJ2-1; D gene: TRBD2; CDR3 DNA: TGTGCCAGCAGCCAAATACGGGGGGGCCTAGCGGGAGGCAATGAGCAGTTCTTC; CDR3 protein: CASSQIRGGLAGGNEQFF
clone size: .; V gene: TRBV2; J gene: TRBJ2-1; D gene: TRBD2; CDR3 DNA: TGTGCCAGCAGGACTAGCGCGGCTGAGCAGTTCTTC; CDR3 protein: CASRTSAAEQFF
clone size: .; V gene: TRBV11-3; J gene: TRBJ2-7; D gene: TRBD2; CDR3 DNA: TGTGCCAGCAGCTCCACTAGCGGGAGGGCCCGGGAGCAGTACTTC; CDR3 protein: CASSSTSGRAREQYF
clone size: .; V gene: TRBV11-3; J gene: TRBJ2-3; D gene: .; CDR3 DNA: TGTGCCGGCAGCTCCCGGGGGGCCAGGGGGGCAGATACGCAGTATTTT; CDR3 protein: CAGSSRGARGADTQYF
clone size: .; V gene: TRBV5-1; J gene: TRBJ2-3; D gene: .; CDR3 DNA: TGCGCCAGCAGCTTGGCAGGGCTCGCAGATACGCAGTATTTT; CDR3 protein: CASSLAGLADTQYF
clone size: .; V gene: TRBV10-3; J gene: TRBJ1-2; D gene: .; CDR3 DNA: TGTGCCATCAGTGAGTCTTGCCAAGGGCAGGGTGACTACACCTTC; CDR3 protein: CAISESCQGQGDYTF
clone size: .; V gene: TRBV28; J gene: TRBJ2-7; D gene: .; CDR3 DNA: TGTGCCAGCAGTGATACCGACAGACCCCCCTACGAGCAGTACTTC; CDR3 protein: CASSDTDRPPYEQYF
clone size: .; V gene: TRBV28; J gene: TRBJ1-5; D gene: .; CDR3 DNA: TGTGCCAGCAGTAGTATGGACAGTAGCTATCAGCCCCAGCATTTT; CDR3 protein: CASSSMDSSYQPQHF
clone size: .; V gene: TRBV4-2; J gene: TRBJ2-4; D gene: TRBD2; CDR3 DNA: TGTGCCAGCAGCCCACCCCGGGCCGGGGGGGCGTCCCTCGGAGCCAAAAACATTCAGTACTTC; CDR3 protein: CASSPPRAGGASLGAKNIQYF
clone size: few; V gene: TRBV18; J gene: TRBJ1-3; D gene: TRBD1; CDR3 DNA: TGTGCCAGCTCAGAACAGGGGTCCTTTGGAAACACCATATATTTT; CDR3 protein: CASSEQGSFGNTIYF
clone size: .; V gene: TRBV4-1; J gene: TRBJ2-5; D gene: TRBD2; CDR3 DNA: TGCGCCAGCAGCCAATATAGGCGGGGGGATCAAGAGACCCAGTACTTC; CDR3 protein: CASSQYRRGDQETQYF
clone size: .; V gene: TRBV18; J gene: TRBJ1-6; D gene: TRBD1; CDR3 DNA: TGTGCCAGCTCACCGGGACAGGGAGTAGGGAATTCACCCCTCCACTTT; CDR3 protein: CASSPGQGVGNSPLHF